Shown below are 20 T cell receptor beta chains from a single sample sequenced in a study of blood T cell repertoires in COVID-19. This table comes from immunoSEQ multiplex PCR, and its TCRdb copy is limited to in-frame clones, with some not included. This table has some 250,000 clones, roughly nine tenths appearing once. The sample taken for sequencing was PBMCs or T cells enriched from blood (not recorded which). Source of these receptors: a human donor in a cohort exposed to, infected with or recovered from COVID-19 (not recorded which). The donor label of this sample is uncertain.

The chain joins TRBV19 to TRBJ1-2; D not resolved. The V and J ends lost 5 bases and 0 bases respectively, with 13 bases between them. Germline V lookup: CDR1 LNHDA, CDR2 SQIVND (reference sequence). There are 15 residues in the CDR3. The CDR3 bases are TGTGCCAGTAGTGCGTTCCGAGAGGCTAACTATGGCTACACCTTC. It yields the protein CASSAFREANYGYTF.

V gene TRBV18 combines with J gene TRBJ1-4; TRBD1 is a possible D gene (6 bases). Germline CDR1 KGHSH, CDR2 LQKENI. V was pared by 4 bases and J by 4 bases, with 16 bases between. CDR3 length equals 16 residues. The DNA of the CDR3 is TGTGCCAGCTCACTACAGGGTGGCGGACTTAATGAAAAACTGTTTTTT. It translates to CASSLQGGGLNEKLFF. Full variable domain (outside the CDR3, taken from reference TRBV18 and TRBJ1-4): NAGVMQNPRHLVRRRGQEARLRCSPMKGHSHVYWYRQLPEEGLKFMVYLQKENIIDESGMPKERFSAEFPKEGPSILRIQQVVRGDSAAYFCASSLQGGGLNEKLFFGSGTQLSVL.

The gene calls are TRBV7-9 and TRBJ2-1; tentatively, D is TRBD2 (6 bases). This CDR3 has 19 amino acids. Germline V CDR1 and CDR2: SEHNR, FQNEAQ (reference sequence). V gave up 0 bases and J gave up 2 bases, with 20 bases separating them. The DNA for the CDR3 is TGTGCCAGCAGCTTAGCCCCGGGACCTTGGGGGGACCCCTACAATGAGCAGTTCTTC. Its protein product is CASSLAPGPWGDPYNEQFF.

The rearrangement uses TRBV6-5 and TRBJ1-2; D is unclear. V shed 4 bases and J shed 4 bases, with 16 bases lying between them. The CDR3 contains 15 residues. Germline-derived CDR1 and CDR2 are MNHEY and SVGAGI. In DNA form, the CDR3 reads TGTGCCAGCAGTTCGGCGGGTCTAGGCCGCTATGGCTACACCTTC. It translates to CASSSAGLGRYGYTF.

This chain joins TRBV10-3 and TRBJ1-5; TRBD1 matches 10 bases. Trimming removed 6 bases from V and 5 bases from J; junction bases left unmatched: 7. Per the germline V gene, CDR1 is ENHRY and CDR2 is SYGVKD. The CDR3 loop spans 15 amino acids. The CDR3 reads CAIRGTGDPYQPQHF. CDR3 nucleotide sequence: TGTGCCATCAGGGGGACAGGGGACCCCTATCAGCCCCAGCATTTT.

About this clone: The junction differs from germline at one of its ends, possibly a read error. In DNA form, the CDR3 reads TGTGCCGGCAGCTTGGCGGTGGGAGATTCACCCCTCCACTTT. Translating gives CAGSLAVGDSPLHF. This chain joins TRBV5-4 and TRBJ1-6; D is unclear. The CDR3 totals 14 residues. Per the germline V gene, CDR1 is SGHNT and CDR2 is YYREEE (reference sequence).

CDR3 sequence: CASSSRYRGLNGYTF. The CDR3 DNA sequence: TGCGCCAGCAGCTCCAGATACAGGGGTTTGAATGGCTACACCTTC. The V gene is TRBV5-1, the J gene TRBJ1-2; 7 bases fit TRBD1. V lost 3 bases, J lost 6 bases, and 11 bases stayed unmatched. The CDR3 is 15 residues long. The V gene's germline CDR1 is SGHRS and CDR2 YFSETQ.

The chain has TRBV18 and TRBJ2-3; possibly TRBD2 for D (6 bases). Germline V gene sequence: CDR1 KGHSH, CDR2 LQKENI. The V gene lost 0 bases and the J gene lost 5 bases, with 6 bases spanning the gap. The CDR3 runs 13 residues. The CDR3 region is CASSPPGGDTQYF. CDR3 DNA: TGTGCCAGCTCACCACCGGGGGGAGATACGCAGTATTTT.

This clone was observed a handful of times. CDR3 protein: CAWSTYNEQFF. The CDR3 region has the DNA TGTGCCTGGAGCACCTACAATGAGCAGTTCTTC. The chain uses TRBV30 and TRBJ2-1; D is unresolved. Per germline, CDR1 GTSNPN and CDR2 SVGIG (reference sequence). The CDR3 totals 11 residues. V was trimmed by 3 bases and J by 2 bases, leaving 2 bases between them.

Note on this clone: The same CDR3 arises from other DNA sequences in this sample as well. J is TRBJ1-1 and V is TRBV9, with D hard to call. The germline V gene encodes CDR1 SGDLS and CDR2 YYNGEE. V was shortened by 1 base and J by 3 bases, with 10 bases between the two germline ends. The CDR3 runs to 14 residues. The CDR3 sequence is CASSVTGSDTEAFF. CDR3 coding DNA: TGTGCCAGCAGCGTAACGGGGTCCGACACTGAAGCTTTCTTT.

The chain has TRBV18 and TRBJ2-7; TRBD1 matches at 8 bases. Per germline, CDR1 KGHSH and CDR2 LQKENI. Trimming removed 4 bases from V and 1 base from J; junction bases left unmatched: 6. CDR3 length: 15 residues. DNA of the CDR3: TGTGCCAGCTCACAAGGACAGGGTCCATCCTACGAGCAGTACTTC. This translates into CASSQGQGPSYEQYF.

The V call is TRBV6-5, the J call TRBJ1-1, with a weak D call TRBD1 (5 bases). The V end was cut by 0 bases, the J end by 10 bases, with 6 bases between. CDR3 size: 11 residues. Germline V CDR1 and CDR2: MNHEY, SVGAGI. In DNA, the CDR3 is TGTGCCAGCAGTTACTCGGGGGGAGCTTTCTTT. Its translation is CASSYSGGAFF.

The chain has TRBV24-1 and TRBJ2-3; 8 bases fit TRBD2. The CDR3 consists of 16 residues. Trimming took 1 base from V and 5 from J; bases not matched to a gene: 7. From germline, CDR1 is KGHDR and CDR2 SFDVKD. The CDR3 DNA reads as TGTGCCACCAGTGATTTCAGCGGGGGATTGAGAGATACGCAGTATTTT. Protein product: CATSDFSGGLRDTQYF.

The chain couples TRBV20-1 to TRBJ1-5; a weak D match, TRBD1 (6 bases). CDR1 DFQATT and CDR2 SNEGSKA come from the germline V gene (reference sequence). CDR3 length: 14 amino acids. V lost 3 bases to trimming and J lost 5 bases, with 14 bases between them. The CDR3 bases are TGCAGTGCTAGTCTCGGGACAAGAGATCAGCCCCAGCATTTT. This codes for CSASLGTRDQPQHF.

CDR3 sequence (DNA): TGTGCCAGCAGCTTAGGGCTCAGGGGGCTCGAGCAGTACTTC. Amino acid sequence: CASSLGLRGLEQYF. The chain couples TRBV7-9 to TRBJ2-7; the match to TRBD1 covers 8 bases. Germline V lookup: CDR1 SEHNR, CDR2 FQNEAQ (reference sequence). This CDR3 has 14 residues. Germline trimming cut 1 base from V and 6 bases from J; bases unmatched to any gene: 5.

The V gene is TRBV19, the J gene TRBJ1-5, with D perhaps matching TRBD1 (6 bases). The CDR3 is 15 amino acids. V lost 6 bases and J 3 bases, leaving 15 bases between the germline ends. The germline gives CDR1 LNHDA, CDR2 SQIVND (reference sequence). The CDR3 DNA follows: TGTGCCAGTAGCTTGCAGGGGACCGTCAATCAGCCCCAGCATTTT. It encodes CASSLQGTVNQPQHF.

This clone has a count of ten or more. The CDR3 DNA follows: TGTGCCAGCAGTGAATTAGCAGGGCCGGCCTCTGGCTACACCTTC. This codes for CASSELAGPASGYTF. V gene TRBV25-1 combines with J gene TRBJ1-2; TRBD1 might be the D (5 bases). The ends were cut back, 1 base at V and 7 bases at J, with 16 bases in the middle. The CDR3 loop spans 15 amino acids. The V gene's germline CDR1 is MGHDK and CDR2 SYGVNS.

The chain couples TRBV7-2 to TRBJ1-5, with 7 nucleotides matching TRBD1. V trimming: 8 bases; J trimming: 5 bases; junction bases outside the gene matches: 9. The CDR3 has 14 residues. Germline V gives CDR1 SGHTA, CDR2 FQGNSA. CDR3 DNA sequence: TGTGCCAGCGGGCGCGGGACAGCCCATCAGCCCCAGCATTTT. This encodes CASGRGTAHQPQHF.

The V and J genes are TRBV19 and TRBJ2-3, with 10 positions matching TRBD2. Germline trimming cut 0 bases from V and 0 bases from J; bases unmatched to any gene: 15. The CDR3 covers 21 residues. The germline V gene encodes CDR1 LNHDA and CDR2 SQIVND (reference sequence). The CDR3 DNA reads TGTGCCAGTAGTATAGAGTGGGGGATAGCGGGGGGTTTATCGAGCACAGATACGCAGTATTTT. Translated: CASSIEWGIAGGLSSTDTQYF.

This rearrangement joins TRBV19 to TRBJ2-5, with D perhaps TRBD1 (6 bases). V was cut by 5 bases and J by 5 bases, with 18 bases left in between. This CDR3 is 15 amino acids long. Germline assignment: CDR1 LNHDA and CDR2 SQIVND (reference sequence). The CDR3 reads CASSPTGYGPETQYF. The CDR3 nucleotides are TGTGCCAGTAGTCCCACAGGGTACGGCCCGGAGACCCAGTACTTC. The whole variable domain, filled in from reference TRBV19 and TRBJ2-5, reads DGGITQSPKYLFRKEGQNVTLSCEQNLNHDAMYWYRQDPGQGLRLIYYSQIVNDFQKGDIAEGYSVSREKKESFPLTVTSAQKNPTAFYLCASSPTGYGPETQYFGPGTRLLVL.